A single sample gave rise to the 7 T cell receptor beta chains below, sequenced in a study of high-grade serous ovarian cancer treatment subgroups. Tumor tissue was taken before any definitive surgery or chemotherapy was given. TCRdb's copy holds only in-frame clones and misses some; the assay was immunoSEQ multiplex PCR. The sample carries under 11,000 clones, more than 65% recorded once. The sequenced sample was tumor tissue. The receptors were gathered from a human donor with high-grade serous ovarian cancer.

This clone is medium-sized (0.01 to 0.1%) within its sample. This chain joins TRBV29-1 and TRBJ1-1; D gene uncertain. The V and J ends lost 5 bases and 9 bases respectively, with 13 bases between them. The CDR3 runs to 11 residues. Germline V CDR1 and CDR2: SQVTM, ANQGSEA. This CDR3 is CSVSFPVQAFF. CDR3 nucleotides: TGCAGCGTTTCATTCCCTGTACAAGCTTTCTTT.

The gene calls are TRBV29-1 and TRBJ1-4; a possible D gene is TRBD1 (6 bases). Germline assignment: CDR1 SQVTM and CDR2 ANQGSEA. Trimming left V 6 bases short and J 4 bases short, with 9 bases between. This CDR3 comprises 12 residues. The CDR3 coding sequence is TGCAGCGTCGAGGGGGATAATGAAAAACTGTTTTTT. Amino acid sequence: CSVEGDNEKLFF.

This chain uses TRBV12-5 with TRBJ1-2, with D perhaps TRBD1 (5 bases). The CDR3 runs to 14 residues. Trimming pared 6 bases from V and 4 bases from J, leaving 15 bases between. Germline assignment: CDR1 LGHNT and CDR2 FRNRAP. The CDR3 sequence: CASGRGTGIYGYTF. The CDR3 coding sequence is TGTGCTAGTGGCCGGGGGACGGGAATCTATGGCTACACCTTC.

This chain uses TRBV19 with TRBJ2-2, with 9 bases aligning to TRBD2. This CDR3 comprises 16 residues. J gave up 5 bases and V 4 bases, and 8 bases lay outside the gene matches. The V gene's germline CDR1 is LNHDA and CDR2 SQIVND (reference sequence). CDR3 nucleotides: TGTGCCAGTAGTACTGGGCTAGCGGGACAGACCGGGGAGCTGTTTTTT. Translated, it gives CASSTGLAGQTGELFF.

The chain couples TRBV2 to TRBJ2-3; 9 nucleotides line up with TRBD2. The CDR3 sequence is 18 residues long. The ends lost 2 bases at V and 5 bases at J; junction bases unmatched: 14. Germline CDR1 reads SNHLY; CDR2 reads FYNNEI. This CDR3 is CASSEPTAGGAGKDTQYF. The CDR3 region has the DNA TGTGCCAGCAGTGAACCCACGGCGGGGGGGGCCGGGAAAGATACGCAGTATTTT. Based on the CDR3 plus reference TRBV2 and TRBJ2-3, the full variable domain is EPEVTQTPSHQVTQMGQEVILRCVPISNHLYFYWYRQILGQKVEFLVSFYNNEISEKSEIFDDQFSVERPDGSNFTLKIRSTKLEDSAMYFCASSEPTAGGAGKDTQYFGPGTRLTVL.

The chain combines TRBV19 with TRBJ1-1; TRBD1 aligns across 11 bases. CDR1 is LNHDA and CDR2 is SQIVND in the germline V gene (reference sequence). The CDR3 is made up of 14 amino acids. V lost 6 bases to trimming and J lost 4 bases; unmatched junction nucleotides: 4. CDR3 sequence: CASSRTGGGTEAFF. CDR3 sequence (DNA): TGTGCCAGTAGCAGGACAGGGGGCGGCACTGAAGCTTTCTTT.

The CDR3 coding sequence is TGTGCCAGCAGCCCGGGGACAGCCTTGGACTATGGCTACACCTTC. Protein product: CASSPGTALDYGYTF. This sequence joins TRBV7-3 and TRBJ1-2, with 7 bases matching TRBD1. This CDR3 has 15 amino acids. The germline V gene has CDR1 SGHTA and CDR2 FQGTGA. With V trimmed by 5 bases and J by 3 bases, 9 bases remained unmatched.